This is a list of T cell receptor beta chains from one sample in a study of post-analysis software for immune sequencing data. MiXCR, applied by TCRdb to the PCR reads, yields one record per CDR3 protein. This sample yields roughly 620,000 distinct CDR3 sequences, of which roughly two fifths are seen a single time; roughly 1.8% belongs to the top ten. The sequenced sample was blood. These receptors all come from a girl aged 10 to 17 with multiple sclerosis. Each CDR3 is given with its conserved first and last residue. The order of the fields is D gene, clone size, J gene, V gene, CDR3 DNA, CDR3 protein. A D gene is named only where the DNA matches it firmly. Only part of the rows carry a size: once, few, many, or a class if the clone is expanded.

.	.	TRBJ2-3	TRBV29-1	TGCAGCGTTGAGATAGTCGGGGGAACCACAGATACGCAGTATTTT	CSVEIVGGTTDTQYF
.	.	TRBJ2-6	TRBV7-9	TGTGCCAGCAGCACCCTTTTTTTTGACCTGACTTTC	CASSTLFFDLTF
TRBD1	.	TRBJ2-7	TRBV10-3	TGTGCTATCAGTAAGGGACAGTCCTACGAGCGGTACTTC	CAISKGQSYERYF
TRBD2	.	TRBJ2-7	TRBV2	TGTGCCAGCAGTCAAACTAGCGGGAGGCCCGAGCAGTACTTC	CASSQTSGRPEQYF
.	.	TRBJ1-1	TRBV5-1	TGCGCCAGCAGCTTTAACGTCGGGGTGGCTGAAGCTTTCTTT	CASSFNVGVAEAFF
TRBD2	.	TRBJ2-1	TRBV12-3/TRBV12-4	TGTGCCAGCAGTTTCCTCACTAGCGTCAGCTACAATGAGCAGTTCTTC	CASSFLTSVSYNEQFF
.	.	TRBJ2-2	TRBV3-1	TGTGCCAGCAGCCAAGTGGGGGGACGGGGCACCGGGGAGCTGTTTTTT	CASSQVGGRGTGELFF
TRBD1	.	TRBJ1-6	TRBV10-3	TGTGCCATCAGGGACAGGGGGCAATCACCCCTCCACTTT	CAIRDRGQSPLHF
TRBD2	few	TRBJ2-1	TRBV12-3/TRBV12-4	TGTGCCACCGGCCCGTCTAGCGGACCAACCTACAATGAGCAGTTCTTC	CATGPSSGPTYNEQFF
.	.	TRBJ2-1	TRBV3-1	TGTGCCAGCAGCCTCCCATTAGTAGGAGATGCCTACAATGAGCAGTTCTTC	CASSLPLVGDAYNEQFF
TRBD1	.	TRBJ2-7	TRBV29-1	TGCAGCGGTGAAAACAGGGGCTACGAGCAGTACTTC	CSGENRGYEQYF
TRBD1	few	TRBJ1-1	TRBV10-3	TGTGCCATCAGTGACGGACAGGGGGCGGCTGAAGCTTTCTTT	CAISDGQGAAEAFF
TRBD2	.	TRBJ2-1	TRBV5-4	TGTGCCAGCAGCTTGGACTCGGCTAGCGGGGGTTACCAGCAGTTCTTC	CASSLDSASGGYQQFF
.	.	TRBJ1-1	TRBV4-2	TGTGCCAGCAGCCATCCCGACAGGATCACTGAAGCTTTCTTT	CASSHPDRITEAFF
.	few	TRBJ2-1	TRBV20-1	TGCAGTGCTAGGTCGTCCCAAAGGGATGAGCAGTTCTTC	CSARSSQRDEQFF
.	.	TRBJ2-5	TRBV18	TGTGCCAGCTCACCACCATCGGTTGAAGGAGAGACCCAGTACTTC	CASSPPSVEGETQYF
.	few	TRBJ1-4	TRBV9	TGTGCCAGCAGCGTAGGAGGCATATCGCGAGGGAGTGAAAAACTGTTTTTT	CASSVGGISRGSEKLFF
.	.	TRBJ2-1	TRBV12-3/TRBV12-4	TGTGCCAGCAGTTTAGGGACTCTCCAGGGGCAGTTCTTC	CASSLGTLQGQFF
.	.	TRBJ1-1	TRBV6-4	TGTGCCAGACGGCGGGTAGAGCCTCTAACTGAAGCTTTCTTT	CARRRVEPLTEAFF
.	.	TRBJ1-5	TRBV12-3/TRBV12-4	TGTGCCACACAGAGGACGACGAATCAGCCCCAGCATTTT	CATQRTTNQPQHF